The 5 T cell receptor beta chains below were found in one sample sequenced in a study of T cell repertoires in cytomegalovirus infection. MiXCR, applied by TCRdb to the reads, yields one record per CDR3 protein. There are roughly 700,000 distinct CDR3 sequences in the sample; 30% to 40% occur only once, and about 18% lies in the top ten. What these receptors recognize is not known. The specimen was cultured PBMCs, collected from culture after CMV antigen stimulation. Source of these receptors: a human donor in good health (CMV status not recorded). Some clones in this sample may be carry-over from other donors' samples.

This clonotype was detected only a few times. The V and J genes are TRBV25-1 and TRBJ2-4, with D possibly TRBD1 on 6 matching bases. The CDR3 consists of 12 residues. Germline assignment: CDR1 MGHDK and CDR2 SYGVNS. Trimming took off 8 bases at V and 4 bases at J, with 9 bases between the two ends. The CDR3 DNA sequence: TGTGCCAGCCGCGACAGGAAAAACATTCAGTACTTC. Translation: CASRDRKNIQYF.

This clonotype occurred many times. V usage is TRBV7-2 and J usage is TRBJ2-3, with TRBD2 matching over 7 bases. The CDR3 is 17 amino acids. V lost 0 bases to trimming and J lost 4 bases; unmatched junction nucleotides: 10. Germline-derived CDR1 and CDR2 are SGHTA and FQGNSA. CDR3 coding DNA: TGTGCCAGCAGCTTAGCCGCCCGAGCGGGGAGGTCAGATACGCAGTATTTT. Its protein product is CASSLAARAGRSDTQYF.

The chain combines TRBV12-3 or TRBV12-4 with TRBJ1-1; D ambiguous. V dropped 10 bases and J dropped 3 bases, with 15 bases sitting between them. The CDR3 consists of 13 residues. CDR3 protein: CATRSSPYTEAFF. Here the CDR3 DNA reads TGTGCCACCAGATCGAGCCCTTACACTGAAGCTTTCTTT.

For the CDR3, the DNA is TGTGCCACGGCAGGGGGTTACTACGAGCAGTACTTC. As protein: CATAGGYYEQYF. This sequence joins TRBV11-2 and TRBJ2-7; 7 bases map to TRBD1. Germline CDR1 is SGHAT and CDR2 is FQNNGV. CDR3 size: 12 residues. The J segment lost 3 bases and the V segment lost 10 bases, leaving 6 bases of the junction unmatched.

This clonotype was seen a few times. One junction end disagrees with the germline gene, perhaps due to a read error. The J gene is TRBJ1-2, the V gene TRBV12-3 or TRBV12-4; TRBD1 agrees at 9 bases. CDR3 length: 12 residues. In DNA, the CDR3 is TGTGCCAGCAGTCTGACCGGGACAGGGACATCCTTC. Residues: CASSLTGTGTSF.